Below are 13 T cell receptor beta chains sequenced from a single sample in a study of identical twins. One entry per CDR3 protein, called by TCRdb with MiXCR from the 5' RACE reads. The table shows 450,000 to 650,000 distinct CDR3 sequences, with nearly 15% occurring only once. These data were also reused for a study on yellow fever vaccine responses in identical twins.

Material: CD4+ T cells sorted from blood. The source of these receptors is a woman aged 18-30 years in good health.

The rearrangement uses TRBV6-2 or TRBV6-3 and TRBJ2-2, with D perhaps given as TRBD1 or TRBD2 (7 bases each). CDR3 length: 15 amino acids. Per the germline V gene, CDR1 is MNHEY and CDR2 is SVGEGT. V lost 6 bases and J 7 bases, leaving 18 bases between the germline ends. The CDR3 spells CASSPGGARSGELFF. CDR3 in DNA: TGTGCCAGCAGCCCAGGGGGGGCGCGCAGCGGGGAGCTGTTTTTT.

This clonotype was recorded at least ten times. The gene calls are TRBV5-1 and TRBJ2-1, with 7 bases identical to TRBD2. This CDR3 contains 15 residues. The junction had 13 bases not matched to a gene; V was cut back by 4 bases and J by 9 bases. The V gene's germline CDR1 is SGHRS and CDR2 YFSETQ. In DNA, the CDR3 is TGCGCCAGCAGCCCGGGGGGTCTGACTGTTTTTGAGCAGTTCTTC. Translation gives CASSPGGLTVFEQFF.

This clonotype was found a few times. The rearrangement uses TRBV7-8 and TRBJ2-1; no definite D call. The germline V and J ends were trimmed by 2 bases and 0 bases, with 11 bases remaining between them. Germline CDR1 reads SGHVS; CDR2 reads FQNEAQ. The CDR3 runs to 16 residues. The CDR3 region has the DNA TGTGCCAGCAGCTTACTACCTAGTAGCTCCTACAATGAGCAGTTCTTC. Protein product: CASSLLPSSSYNEQFF.

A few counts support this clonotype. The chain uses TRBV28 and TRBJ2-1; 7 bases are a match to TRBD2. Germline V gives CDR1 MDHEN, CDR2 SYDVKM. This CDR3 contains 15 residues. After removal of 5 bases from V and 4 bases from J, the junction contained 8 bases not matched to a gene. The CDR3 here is CASSRYGRYYNEQFF. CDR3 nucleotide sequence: TGTGCCAGCAGTCGCTACGGGAGGTATTACAATGAGCAGTTCTTC.

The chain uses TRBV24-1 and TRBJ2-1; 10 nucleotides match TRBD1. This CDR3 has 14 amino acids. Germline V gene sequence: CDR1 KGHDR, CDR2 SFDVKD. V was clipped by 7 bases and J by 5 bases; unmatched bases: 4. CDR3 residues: CATSGTGEDNEQFF. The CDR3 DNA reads TGTGCCACCAGCGGGACAGGGGAGGACAATGAGCAGTTCTTC.

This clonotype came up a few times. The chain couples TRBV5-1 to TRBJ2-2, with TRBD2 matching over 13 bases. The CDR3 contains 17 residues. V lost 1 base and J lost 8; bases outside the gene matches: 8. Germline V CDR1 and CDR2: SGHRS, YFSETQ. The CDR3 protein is CASSLRGTSGKKGELFF. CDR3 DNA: TGCGCCAGCAGCTTGAGAGGGACTAGCGGGAAAAAAGGGGAGCTGTTTTTT.

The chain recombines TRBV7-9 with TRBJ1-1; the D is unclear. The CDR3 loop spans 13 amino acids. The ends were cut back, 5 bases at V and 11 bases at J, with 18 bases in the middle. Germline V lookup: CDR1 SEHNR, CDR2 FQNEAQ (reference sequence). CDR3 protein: CASSQGAGIGAFF. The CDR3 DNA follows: TGTGCCAGCAGCCAAGGCGCGGGGATAGGCGCTTTCTTT.

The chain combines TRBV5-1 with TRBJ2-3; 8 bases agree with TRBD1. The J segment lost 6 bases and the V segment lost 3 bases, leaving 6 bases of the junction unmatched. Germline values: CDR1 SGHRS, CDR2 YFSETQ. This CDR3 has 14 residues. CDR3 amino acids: CASSWTGPWDTQYF. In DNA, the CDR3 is TGCGCCAGCAGCTGGACAGGGCCGTGGGATACGCAGTATTTT.

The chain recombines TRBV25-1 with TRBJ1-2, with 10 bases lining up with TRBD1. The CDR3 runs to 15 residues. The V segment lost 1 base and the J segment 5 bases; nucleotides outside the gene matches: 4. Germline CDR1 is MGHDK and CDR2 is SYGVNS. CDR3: CASSESGTGVYGYTF. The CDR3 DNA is TGTGCCAGCAGTGAATCAGGGACAGGGGTGTATGGCTACACCTTC.

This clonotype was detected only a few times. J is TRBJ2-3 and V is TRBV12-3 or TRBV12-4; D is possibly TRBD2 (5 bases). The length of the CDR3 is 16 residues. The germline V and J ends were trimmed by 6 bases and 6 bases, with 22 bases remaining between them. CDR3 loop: CASRPSIAPNLDTQYF. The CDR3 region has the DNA TGTGCCAGCAGGCCCTCGATAGCGCCGAACCTGGATACGCAGTATTTT.

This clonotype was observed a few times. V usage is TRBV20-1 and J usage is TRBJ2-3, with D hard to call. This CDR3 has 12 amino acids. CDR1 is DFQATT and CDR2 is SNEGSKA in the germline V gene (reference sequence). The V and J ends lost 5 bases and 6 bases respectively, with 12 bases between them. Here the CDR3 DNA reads TGCAGTGCTCACCTACCTGGGGATACGCAGTATTTT. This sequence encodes CSAHLPGDTQYF.

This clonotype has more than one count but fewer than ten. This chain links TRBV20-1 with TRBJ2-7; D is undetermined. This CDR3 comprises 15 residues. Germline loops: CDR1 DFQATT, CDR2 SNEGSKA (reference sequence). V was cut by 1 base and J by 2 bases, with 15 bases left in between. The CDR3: CSARVERPITYEQYF. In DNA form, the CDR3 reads TGCAGTGCTAGAGTTGAACGCCCTATTACCTACGAGCAGTACTTC.

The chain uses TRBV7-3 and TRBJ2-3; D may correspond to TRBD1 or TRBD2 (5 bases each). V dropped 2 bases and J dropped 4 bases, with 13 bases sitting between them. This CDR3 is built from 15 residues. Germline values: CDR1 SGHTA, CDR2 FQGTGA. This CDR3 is CASSLDGGVADTQYF. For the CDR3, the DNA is TGTGCCAGCAGCTTAGATGGGGGAGTGGCAGATACGCAGTATTTT.